The text below deals with one T cell receptor beta chain. Produced via immunoSEQ multiplex PCR; TCRdb's table is partial and in-frame only. The sample records roughly 74,000 clones, 75% to 90% being singletons. CDR3 size: 14 residues. Trimming removed 2 bases from V and 0 bases from J, with 10 bases in between. Germline V CDR1 and CDR2: SQVTM, ANQGSEA. These data come from a study of PD-L1 blockade in urothelial cancer. Study-wide background: Earlier, patients had received 0 to 3 chemotherapy regimens.

The TCR sequence derives from a woman between 65 and 79 years old with urothelial cancer. Sequencing was performed on PBMCs, taken around atezolizumab (anti-PD-L1) treatment. V gene TRBV29-1 combines with J gene TRBJ1-1; D is unresolved. CDR3 bases: TGCAGCGTTGAAATTTTTGGAGTGAACACTGAAGCTTTCTTT. Translation: CSVEIFGVNTEAFF.